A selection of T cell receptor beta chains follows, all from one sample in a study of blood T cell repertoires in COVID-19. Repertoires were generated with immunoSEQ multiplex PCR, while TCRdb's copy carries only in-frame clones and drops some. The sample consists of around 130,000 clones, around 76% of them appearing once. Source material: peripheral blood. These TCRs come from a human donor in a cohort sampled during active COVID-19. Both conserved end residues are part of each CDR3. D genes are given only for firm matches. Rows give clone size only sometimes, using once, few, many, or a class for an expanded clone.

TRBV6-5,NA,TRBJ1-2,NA,TGTGCCAGCAGGGCCGACAGGAAGGGCGGCTACACCTTC,CASRADRKGGYTF
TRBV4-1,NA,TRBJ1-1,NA,TGCGCCAGCAGCCCGCCAATGGAGACCCTGAACACTGAAGCTTTCTTT,CASSPPMETLNTEAFF
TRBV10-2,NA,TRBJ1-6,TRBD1,TGCGCCAGCAGCCTACAGGGGGCCAATTCACCCCTCCACTTT,CASSLQGANSPLHF
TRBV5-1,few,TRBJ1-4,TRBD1,TGCGCCAGCAGCGGACGGACAGGGAGTAATGAAAAACTGTTTTTT,CASSGRTGSNEKLFF
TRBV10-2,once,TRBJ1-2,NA,TGCGCCAGCGGGGGGACGCCGCCCAACTATGGCTACACCTTC,CASGGTPPNYGYTF
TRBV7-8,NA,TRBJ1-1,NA,TGTGCCAGCAGCCAGCCGGGAACTAGAGCTTTCTTT,CASSQPGTRAFF
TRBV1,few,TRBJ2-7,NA,TGCACCAGCAGCCAAAAGGCGGGACTAACCCACGAGCAGTACTTC,CTSSQKAGLTHEQYF
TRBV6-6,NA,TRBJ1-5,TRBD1,TGTGCCAGCAGTAACCGGGACAGAGGTGACAATCAGCCCCAGCATTTT,CASSNRDRGDNQPQHF
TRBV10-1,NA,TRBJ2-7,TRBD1,TGCGCCAGCAGTGAGAAAATTTCGAGGAAACAGGGGGGATACTACGAGCAGTACTTC,CASSEKISRKQGGYYEQYF
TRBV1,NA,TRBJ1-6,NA,TGCACCAGCAGCCCCCGGGTTTCACCCCTCCACTTT,CTSSPRVSPLHF
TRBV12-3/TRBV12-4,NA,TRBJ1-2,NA,TGTGCCAGCAGTTTACCCCCTACCGGGGTTCACTTC,CASSLPPTGVHF
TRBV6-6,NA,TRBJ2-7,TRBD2,TGTGCCAGCAGTCAAGGGACTAGCGGCTACGAGCAGTACTTC,CASSQGTSGYEQYF
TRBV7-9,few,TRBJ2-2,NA,TGTGCCAGCAGCCTCACCAGGGTTAACACCGGGGAGCTGTTTTTT,CASSLTRVNTGELFF
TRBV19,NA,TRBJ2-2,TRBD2,TGTGCCAGTAGTGGGGGACTAGCGGGCGGGGAGCTGTTTTTT,CASSGGLAGGELFF
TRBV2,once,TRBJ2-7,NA,TGTGCCAGCAGCTCAGGGGCAGGCTCCTACGAGCAGTACTTC,CASSSGAGSYEQYF
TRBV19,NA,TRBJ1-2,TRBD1,TGTGCCAGTAGTACCCCCGGGACAGGACCCAGAGCTAACTATGGCTACACCTTC,CASSTPGTGPRANYGYTF
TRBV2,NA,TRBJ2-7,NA,TGTGCCAGCAGTAGGGGGGGCCAGTACGAGCAGTACTTC,CASSRGGQYEQYF
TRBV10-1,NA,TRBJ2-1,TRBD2,TGCGCCAGCAGTGCTAGCGGGGGGCCGGGGGAGCAGTTCTTC,CASSASGGPGEQFF
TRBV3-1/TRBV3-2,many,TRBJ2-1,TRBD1,TGTGCCAGCAGCCCAGGTATGGGACAGGGCTTATACAATGAGCAGTTCTTC,CASSPGMGQGLYNEQFF
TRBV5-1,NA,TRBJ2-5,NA,TGCGCCAGTCTGGGACTCCGTCAAGAGACCCAGTACTTC,CASLGLRQETQYF
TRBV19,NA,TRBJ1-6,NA,TGTGCCAGTAGTTCGGGACAACTTAGCAATTCACCCCTCCACTTT,CASSSGQLSNSPLHF
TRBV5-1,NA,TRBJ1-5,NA,TGCGCCAGCAGCCTGGGAATAGGGGGAGATCAGCCCCAGCATTTT,CASSLGIGGDQPQHF
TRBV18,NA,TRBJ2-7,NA,TGTGCCAGCTCTACAGACAGGCGAACGTCCTACGAGCAGTACTTC,CASSTDRRTSYEQYF
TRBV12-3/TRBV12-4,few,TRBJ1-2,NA,TGTGCCAGCAGTTTAAAAGCGACAGTTGGCTACACCTTC,CASSLKATVGYTF
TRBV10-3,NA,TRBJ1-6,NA,TGTGCCATCCACCCGGGGGGGCAGGTTAATTCACCCCTCCACTTT,CAIHPGGQVNSPLHF
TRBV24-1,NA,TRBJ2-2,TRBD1,TGTGCCACCAGTGATACACTTGACAGGGAAACCGGGGAGCTGTTTTTT,CATSDTLDRETGELFF
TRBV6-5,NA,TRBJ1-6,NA,TGTGCCAGCAGTTACACCACAGGACGGAGGGGTTCACCCCTCCACTTT,CASSYTTGRRGSPLHF
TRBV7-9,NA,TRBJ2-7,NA,TGTGCCAGCAGCAAAGACATTTCCCTCACCCACGAGCAGTACTTC,CASSKDISLTHEQYF
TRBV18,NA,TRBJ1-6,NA,TGTGCCAGCTCACACCTTGGGACTGAGAGCTCCTATAATTCACCCCTCCACTTT,CASSHLGTESSYNSPLHF
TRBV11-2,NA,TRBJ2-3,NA,TGTGCCAGCAGCTTAGTAGGGGCAGGGGGGTATAGGACAGATACGCAGTATTTT,CASSLVGAGGYRTDTQYF
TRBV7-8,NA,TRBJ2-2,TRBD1,TGTGCCAGCAGCCGCGAGCGACAGGGGAACACCGGGGAGCTGTTTTTT,CASSRERQGNTGELFF
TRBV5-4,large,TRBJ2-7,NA,TGTGCCAGCTCCCGAGGTACAGGCTCCTACGAGCAGTACTTC,CASSRGTGSYEQYF
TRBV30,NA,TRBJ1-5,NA,TGTGCCTGGAGTGTCAACGGGGGGAATCAGCCCCAGCATTTT,CAWSVNGGNQPQHF
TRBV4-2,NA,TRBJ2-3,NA,TGTGCCAGCAGCCAAGATCCTAGACAGGTTAGGGGCACAGATACGCAGTATTTT,CASSQDPRQVRGTDTQYF
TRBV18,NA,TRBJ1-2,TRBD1,TGTGCCAGCTCACCAGACAGGGATCCCAACTATGGCTACACCTTC,CASSPDRDPNYGYTF
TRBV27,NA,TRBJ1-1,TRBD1,TGTGCCAGCAGTTTAACAGGGGGGGGTAGGACTGAAGCTTTCTTT,CASSLTGGGRTEAFF
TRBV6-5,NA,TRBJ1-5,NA,TGTGCCAGCAGCCGGGGGTTGGGGAATCAGCCCCAGCATTTT,CASSRGLGNQPQHF
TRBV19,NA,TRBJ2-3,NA,TGTGCCAGTAGTAGCCAGGACACAGATACGCAGTATTTT,CASSSQDTDTQYF
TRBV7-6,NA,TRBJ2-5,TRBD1,TGTGCCAGCAGCACCGGCACAGGGGGCGAGGAGACCCAGTACTTC,CASSTGTGGEETQYF
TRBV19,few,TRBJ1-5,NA,TGTGCCAGTATCCGATCTCGGCAGGGTGGGAGCAATCAGCCCCAGCATTTT,CASIRSRQGGSNQPQHF
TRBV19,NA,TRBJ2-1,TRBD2,TGTGCCAGTAGTATAGGGTCCGGGAGCGGGGGGGGCAATGAGCAGTTCTTC,CASSIGSGSGGGNEQFF
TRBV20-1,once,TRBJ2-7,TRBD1,TGCAGTGCTAGTCAGGGGGAATACGAGCAGTACTTC,CSASQGEYEQYF
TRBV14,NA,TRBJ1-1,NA,TGTGCCAGCAGCCAAGAGCAGTACACTGAAGCTTTCTTT,CASSQEQYTEAFF
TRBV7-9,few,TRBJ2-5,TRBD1,TGTGCCAGCAGCTTTTCCGGGACAGAAAGGGCCCAGTACTTC,CASSFSGTERAQYF
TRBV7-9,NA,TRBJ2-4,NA,TGTGCCAGCAGCGAACAGGGAACAGGGAACATTCAGTACTTC,CASSEQGTGNIQYF
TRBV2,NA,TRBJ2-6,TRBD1,TGTGCCAGCAGAAGGGACAGGGTCTCGATGGACGGGGCCAACGTCCTGACTTTC,CASRRDRVSMDGANVLTF
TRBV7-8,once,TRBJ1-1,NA,TGTGCCAGCAGCCTTAGTAGGAACACTGAAGCTTTCTTT,CASSLSRNTEAFF
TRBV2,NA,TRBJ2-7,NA,TGTGCCAGCAGTGAAACGGACTCAAACTCCTACGAGCAGTACTTC,CASSETDSNSYEQYF